This TCR beta chain was obtained from a study of shared clonotypes between healthy human individuals. About the research overall: Used for every donor were three CD4 naive, three CD4 memory, two CD8 naive and one CD8 memory plate.

Details on this clone: The antigen remains unidentified.

Findings and limits, study-wide: An anticipated effect of sequencing depth on clonotype sharing among donors was recognized.

Repertoires were generated with immunoSEQ multiplex PCR, while TCRdb's copy carries only in-frame clones and drops some. This table holds a few million clones, just under 95% found once. Naive CD8 cells lacked CD45RO and underwent positive selection for CCR7, leaving out terminally differentiated effector memory CD45RA+ cells. The sequence came from a man in his late teens or twenties in good health. Some clones in this sample may be carry-over from other donors' samples. The specimen was naive CD8+ T cells from PBMCs.

CDR3: CASSLGAGTTIYGYTF. CDR3 DNA: TGTGCCAGCAGTTTAGGAGCGGGAACAACAATATATGGCTACACCTTC. V gene TRBV27 combines with J gene TRBJ1-2; D gene uncertain. The length of the CDR3 is 16 residues. CDR1 MNHEY and CDR2 SMNVEV come from the germline V gene (reference sequence). V was cut by 2 bases and J by 5 bases, with 18 bases left in between.